This T cell receptor (beta chain) derives from a study of T cells in Graves' hyperthyroidism and ophthalmopathy. TCR beta CDR3 sequences were amplified from RNA transcripts. Carried out on the TCR CDR3, a first-round RT-PCR used the HTBI primer set. TCRdb processed the multiplex PCR reads anew with MiXCR; each CDR3 protein has one entry. The table includes around 700,000 distinct CDR3 sequences, around a third detected once. Deletions cut 3 bases from V and 1 base from J, with 10 bases between. CDR3 length: 15 amino acids. The germline V gene encodes CDR1 SNHLY and CDR2 FYNNEI. This chain uses TRBV2 with TRBJ1-3; a weak D match, TRBD1 (6 bases). The receptor's source is a woman in her 40s with Graves' hyperthyroidism. Material: blood. Here the CDR3 DNA reads TGTGCCAGCAGTGAGGGGGCTAGATCTGGAAACACCATATATTTT. It is translated as CASSEGARSGNTIYF.